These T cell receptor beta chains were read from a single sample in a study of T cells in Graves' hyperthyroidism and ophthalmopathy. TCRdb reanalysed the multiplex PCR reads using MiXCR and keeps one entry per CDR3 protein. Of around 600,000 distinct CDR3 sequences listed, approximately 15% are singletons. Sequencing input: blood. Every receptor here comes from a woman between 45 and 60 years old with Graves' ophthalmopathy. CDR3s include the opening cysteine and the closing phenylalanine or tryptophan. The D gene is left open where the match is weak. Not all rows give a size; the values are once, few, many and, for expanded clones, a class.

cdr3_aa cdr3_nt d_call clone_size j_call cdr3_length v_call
CAISDPLTEAFF TGTGCCATCAGTGACCCCCTAACTGAAGCTTTCTTT . many TRBJ1-1 12 TRBV10-3
CASSWGTGTYNEQFF TGTGCCAGTAGTTGGGGGACAGGAACTTACAATGAGCAGTTCTTC TRBD1 . TRBJ2-1 15 TRBV19
CASSIGGSSDTQYF TGTGCCAGTAGTATCGGCGGGAGCTCAGATACGCAGTATTTT TRBD2 few TRBJ2-3 14 TRBV19
CASSVEGTGVYEQYF TGTGCCAGCAGCGTAGAAGGGACAGGGGTCTACGAGCAGTACTTC TRBD1 many TRBJ2-7 15 TRBV9
CSAKDRMGRDEQFF TGCAGTGCCAAAGACAGGATGGGGCGAGATGAGCAGTTCTTC . many TRBJ2-1 14 TRBV20-1
CAISESVRGTRDHEQYF TGTGCCATCAGTGAGTCGGTTAGGGGGACTAGGGACCACGAGCAGTACTTC TRBD2 many TRBJ2-7 17 TRBV10-3
CASSFFLAGGSDTQYF TGTGCCAGCAGTTTTTTCCTAGCGGGAGGTTCAGATACGCAGTATTTT TRBD2 many TRBJ2-3 16 TRBV28
CAIGRDFHEQYF TGCGCCATCGGGCGGGATTTCCACGAGCAGTACTTC . many TRBJ2-7 12 TRBV5-1
CASSQDTGEAYNEQFF TGCGCCAGCAGCCAAGACACGGGGGAGGCCTACAATGAGCAGTTCTTC . . TRBJ2-1 16 TRBV4-3
CASSLEGRMNTEAFF TGCGCCAGCAGCTTGGAAGGACGGATGAACACTGAAGCTTTCTTT . . TRBJ1-1 15 TRBV5-1
CASSHLDGTNYGYTF TGTGCCAGCAGCCATCTTGACGGAACTAACTATGGCTACACCTTC . many TRBJ1-2 15 TRBV11-2
CASSWRQGQVQETQYF TGTGCCAGCAGCTGGAGACAGGGTCAGGTCCAAGAGACCCAGTACTTC TRBD1 many TRBJ2-5 16 TRBV28
CASSPNRLNSPLHF TGTGCCAGCAGTCCGAACAGACTAAATTCACCCCTCCACTTT . many TRBJ1-6 14 TRBV12-3/TRBV12-4
CAWSVEDTYSNQPQHF TGTGCCTGGAGTGTAGAGGATACATATAGCAATCAGCCCCAGCATTTT . many TRBJ1-5 16 TRBV30
CASSQDPAGTTEAFF TGCGCCAGCAGCCAAGATCCGGCAGGGACCACTGAAGCTTTCTTT . . TRBJ1-1 15 TRBV4-1
CASSTSTDRVDTEAFF TGTGCCAGCAGTACCTCCACGGACAGGGTGGACACTGAAGCTTTCTTT TRBD1 many TRBJ1-1 16 TRBV28
CASSRGTGPSYEQYF TGTGCCAGTAGTAGGGGAACGGGTCCTAGCTACGAGCAGTACTTC . many TRBJ2-7 15 TRBV19
CASSKHDSTKNIQYF TGTGCCAGCAGCAAACATGACAGCACCAAAAACATTCAGTACTTC . few TRBJ2-4 15 TRBV6-2/TRBV6-3
CAISGTSGTSDTQYF TGTGCCATCAGTGGGACTAGCGGGACCTCAGATACGCAGTATTTT TRBD2 . TRBJ2-3 15 TRBV10-3
CASSIEGLTGELFF TGTGCCAGTAGTATTGAGGGCCTTACCGGGGAGCTGTTTTTT . . TRBJ2-2 14 TRBV19
CASSASYAETQYF TGTGCCAGCAGCGCGTCGTACGCTGAGACCCAGTACTTC . few TRBJ2-5 13 TRBV9
CASSMVNTGELFF TGTGCCAGCAGTATGGTGAACACCGGGGAGCTGTTTTTT . many TRBJ2-2 13 TRBV7-2
CASSSQRERAYEQYF TGTGCCAGCAGCTCCCAGCGGGAGAGAGCCTACGAGCAGTACTTC TRBD2 many TRBJ2-7 15 TRBV7-9